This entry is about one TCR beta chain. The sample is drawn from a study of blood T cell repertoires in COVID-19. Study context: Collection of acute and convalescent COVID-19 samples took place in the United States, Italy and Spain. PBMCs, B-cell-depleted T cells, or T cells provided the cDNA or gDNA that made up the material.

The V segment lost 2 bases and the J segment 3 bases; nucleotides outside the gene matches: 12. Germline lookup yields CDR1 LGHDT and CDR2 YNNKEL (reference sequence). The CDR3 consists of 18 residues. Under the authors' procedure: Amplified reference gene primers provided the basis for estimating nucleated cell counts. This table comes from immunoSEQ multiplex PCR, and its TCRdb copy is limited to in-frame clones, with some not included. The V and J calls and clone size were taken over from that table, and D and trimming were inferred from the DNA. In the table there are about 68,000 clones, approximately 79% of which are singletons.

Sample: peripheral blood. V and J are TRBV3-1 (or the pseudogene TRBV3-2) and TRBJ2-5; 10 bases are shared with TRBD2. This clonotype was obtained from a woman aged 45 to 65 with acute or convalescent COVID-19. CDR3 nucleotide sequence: TGTGCCAGCAGCCAACCCGAACCGGGACTAGCGTCCAAAGAGACCCAGTACTTC. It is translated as CASSQPEPGLASKETQYF.